These 12 T cell receptor beta chains share one sample of origin, sequenced in a study of long-term antiretroviral therapy in people with HIV. An immunoSEQ assay, version v3.0, was performed at survey level. Produced via immunoSEQ multiplex PCR; TCRdb's table is partial and in-frame only. The sample gives 25,000 to 30,000 clones, approximately 90% of which show up once; over 4% is in the top ten. The source was unsorted PBMCs, collected 3.1 years after starting antiretroviral therapy. The receptors derive from a young man with HIV.

The chain carries TRBV13 and TRBJ2-5, with D maybe TRBD1 (6 bases). This CDR3 spans 14 amino acids. Deletions cut 3 bases from V and 5 bases from J, with 13 bases between. CDR1 is PRHDT, CDR2 FYEKMQ, per germline (reference sequence). CDR3: CASSLAGEKETQYF. The DNA for the CDR3 is TGTGCCAGCAGCTTGGCAGGGGAAAAGGAGACCCAGTACTTC.

The rearrangement uses TRBV30 and TRBJ2-5; no definite D call. Between the trimmed V and J ends, which lost 5 bases and 5 bases, there was a span of 12 bases. This CDR3 comprises 12 residues. Germline loops: CDR1 GTSNPN, CDR2 SVGIG (reference sequence). The DNA for the CDR3 is TGTGCCTGGTCGGCGGTGGGGGAGACCCAGTACTTC. Translation gives CAWSAVGETQYF.

V gene TRBV7-9 combines with J gene TRBJ2-2; the match to TRBD1 covers 8 bases. The CDR3 sequence is 13 residues long. From germline, CDR1 is SEHNR and CDR2 FQNEAQ (reference sequence). J gave up 6 bases and V 4 bases, and 1 base lay outside the gene matches. CDR3 sequence reads: CASSSTGAGELFF. DNA for the CDR3: TGTGCCAGCAGCTCGACAGGGGCCGGGGAGCTGTTTTTT.

V and J are TRBV4-1 and TRBJ1-2; 7 bases map to TRBD1. Germline V lookup: CDR1 MGHRA, CDR2 YSYEKL. This CDR3 is built from 17 residues. The V and J ends lost 0 bases and 4 bases, in that order; junction bases with no gene match: 11. DNA for the CDR3: TGCGCCAGCAGCCAAGATAGTGACAGGGTGTATGTCTATGGCTACACCTTC. As protein: CASSQDSDRVYVYGYTF.

J is TRBJ1-1 and V is TRBV7-8; 7 bases map to TRBD1. V lost 4 bases, J lost 2 bases, and 7 bases stayed unmatched. This CDR3 contains 15 residues. In germline, CDR1 is SGHVS, CDR2 FQNEAQ. In DNA, the CDR3 is TGTGCCAGCAGCTACAAACAGGGGCAAAACACTGAAGCTTTCTTT. It is translated as CASSYKQGQNTEAFF.

In this sample, this clone turned up once. The chain carries TRBV2 and TRBJ1-2, with unresolved D. In germline, CDR1 is SNHLY, CDR2 FYNNEI. V was clipped by 3 bases and J by 5 bases, with 7 bases between them. The CDR3 loop spans 12 amino acids. CDR3 protein: CASSDEVYGYTF. In DNA form, the CDR3 reads TGTGCCAGCAGTGACGAAGTTTATGGCTACACCTTC.

The chain links TRBV5-6 to TRBJ1-5, with 7 bases aligning to TRBD1. Germline V gene sequence: CDR1 SGHDT, CDR2 YYEEEE. There are 15 residues in the CDR3. V gave up 0 bases and J gave up 10 bases; unmatched junction bases: 10. CDR3 residues: CASSLGNRGPLPQHF. The CDR3 nucleotides are TGTGCCAGCAGCTTGGGGAACAGGGGCCCTCTTCCCCAGCATTTT. Complete variable domain (other parts from reference TRBV5-6 and TRBJ1-5): DAGVTQSPTHLIKTRGQQVTLRCSPKSGHDTVSWYQQALGQGPQFIFQYYEEEERQRGNFPDRFSGHQFPNYSSELNVNALLLGDSALYLCASSLGNRGPLPQHFGDGTRLSIL.

The rearrangement links TRBV7-9 to TRBJ2-1; 7 bases agree with TRBD2. CDR1 is SEHNR and CDR2 is FQNEAQ in the germline V gene (reference sequence). With 4 bases clipped from V and 7 bases from J, the junction kept 13 bases outside the gene matches. The CDR3 is made up of 16 amino acids. The CDR3 DNA follows: TGTGCCAGCAGCTCTCTAACGGGAGGCCAAGGGAATGAGCAGTTCTTC. Amino acid sequence: CASSSLTGGQGNEQFF.

This chain links TRBV18 with TRBJ1-6, with TRBD1 as a possible D gene (6 bases). Germline CDR1 KGHSH, CDR2 LQKENI. The CDR3 has 13 amino acids. The V end was cut by 5 bases, the J end by 7 bases, with 9 bases between. CDR3 DNA sequence: TGTGCCAGCTCAGGGACAACAAATTCACCCCTCCACTTT. This sequence encodes CASSGTTNSPLHF.

In nucleotides, the CDR3 is TGCGCCAGCAGGTCTAGCGGGGATTACAATGAGCAGTTCTTC. Translated: CASRSSGDYNEQFF. The chain carries TRBV4-1 and TRBJ2-1, with 9 bases aligning to TRBD2. This CDR3 contains 14 residues. Per the germline V gene, CDR1 is MGHRA and CDR2 is YSYEKL. With 6 bases clipped from V and 4 bases from J, the junction kept 4 bases outside the gene matches.

The V gene is TRBV7-6, the J gene TRBJ2-7, with 11 bases lining up with TRBD1. The ends lost 5 bases at V and 1 base at J; junction bases unmatched: 4. The CDR3 loop spans 15 amino acids. Germline V gene lookup returns CDR1 SGHVS and CDR2 FNYEAQ. The DNA for the CDR3 is TGTGCCAGCAGCCCAGGGACAGGGGGATCCTACGAGCAGTACTTC. Protein: CASSPGTGGSYEQYF.

The table lists this clone with a count of one. The genes are TRBV2 and TRBJ1-5; TRBD1 agrees at 7 bases. The CDR3 spans 15 residues. CDR1 SNHLY and CDR2 FYNNEI come from the germline V gene. The V gene end was trimmed by 3 bases and the J gene end by 0 bases; junction bases not matched to a gene: 2. The CDR3 reads CASSERGHSNQPQHF. Written as DNA, the CDR3 is TGTGCCAGCAGTGAGAGGGGGCATAGCAATCAGCCCCAGCATTTT. The variable domain in full, with the rest retrieved from reference TRBV2 and TRBJ1-5, is EPEVTQTPSHQVTQMGQEVILRCVPISNHLYFYWYRQILGQKVEFLVSFYNNEISEKSEIFDDQFSVERPDGSNFTLKIRSTKLEDSAMYFCASSERGHSNQPQHFGDGTRLSIL.